This entry features one T cell receptor beta chain sequence. The antigen is undetermined. This sample is drawn from a study of cytomegalovirus exposure and HLA in healthy donors. Researchers ran the PCR with 60 Vbeta and 13 Jbeta primers. Source study methods: The authors later counted some 76 million unique TCR beta chains, 9 million to 12 million of them shared. The protocol was immunoSEQ multiplex PCR, while the TCRdb copy is restricted to in-frame clones and leaves out a portion. D and trimming were read from the DNA, whereas the V and J calls and clone size are those reported in that table. Its table lists approximately 170,000 clones. Trimming took 3 bases from V and 4 from J, leaving 13 bases between them. Looked up from germline, CDR1 is SGHTA and CDR2 is FQGNSA. CDR3 length: 15 residues. Study findings and constraints: TCR beta V- and J-gene trimming, according to a later analysis, was linked to a missense DCLRE1C variant. The records held CMV serostatus as the only immune exposure information. A later analysis showed TCR association rates differing by HLA locus, peaking at DRB1 and lowest at HLA-C.

The chain is built from TRBV7-2 and TRBJ1-5; the D is unclear. The clonotype originates from a young woman in good health and CMV-seropositive. Sequenced: PBMCs. DNA for the CDR3: TGTGCCAGCAGCTTTCGGCGGGATCGTAATCAGCCCCAGCATTTT. Its translation is CASSFRRDRNQPQHF.